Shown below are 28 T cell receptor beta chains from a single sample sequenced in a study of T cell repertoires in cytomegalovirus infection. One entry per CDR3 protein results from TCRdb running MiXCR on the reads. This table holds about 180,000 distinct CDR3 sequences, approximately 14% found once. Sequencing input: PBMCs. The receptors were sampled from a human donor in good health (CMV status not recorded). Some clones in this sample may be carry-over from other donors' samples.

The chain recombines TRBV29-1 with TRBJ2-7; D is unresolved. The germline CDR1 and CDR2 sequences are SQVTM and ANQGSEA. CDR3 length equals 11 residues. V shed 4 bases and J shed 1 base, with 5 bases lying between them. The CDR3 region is CSVGESYEQYF. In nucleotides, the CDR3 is TGCAGCGTTGGAGAATCCTACGAGCAGTACTTC.

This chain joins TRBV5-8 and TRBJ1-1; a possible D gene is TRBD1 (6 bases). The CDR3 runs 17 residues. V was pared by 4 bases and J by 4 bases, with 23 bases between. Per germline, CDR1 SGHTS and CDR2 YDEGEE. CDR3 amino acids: CASSRYRERVSSTEAFF. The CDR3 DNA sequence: TGTGCCAGCAGCCGGTACAGGGAAAGGGTTAGTAGCACTGAAGCTTTCTTT.

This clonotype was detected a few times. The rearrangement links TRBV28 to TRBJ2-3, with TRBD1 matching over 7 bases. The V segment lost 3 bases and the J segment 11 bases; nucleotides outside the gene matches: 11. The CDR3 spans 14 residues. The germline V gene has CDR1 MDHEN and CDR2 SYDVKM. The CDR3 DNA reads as TGTGCCAGCAGTTTCTCCGGACAGGCACCGGAGCAGTATTTT. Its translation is CASSFSGQAPEQYF.

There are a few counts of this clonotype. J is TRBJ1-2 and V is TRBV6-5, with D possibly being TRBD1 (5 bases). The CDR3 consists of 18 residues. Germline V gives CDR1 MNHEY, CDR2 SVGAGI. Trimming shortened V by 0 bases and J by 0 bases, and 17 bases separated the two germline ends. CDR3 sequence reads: CASSYSRKRQLANYGYTF. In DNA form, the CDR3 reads TGTGCCAGCAGTTACTCGCGGAAAAGACAGTTAGCTAACTATGGCTACACCTTC.

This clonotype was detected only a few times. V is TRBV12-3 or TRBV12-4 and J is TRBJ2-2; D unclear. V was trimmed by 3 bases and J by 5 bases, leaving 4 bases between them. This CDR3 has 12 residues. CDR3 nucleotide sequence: TGTGCCAGCAGTTTTCAGACCGGGGAGCTGTTTTTT. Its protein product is CASSFQTGELFF.

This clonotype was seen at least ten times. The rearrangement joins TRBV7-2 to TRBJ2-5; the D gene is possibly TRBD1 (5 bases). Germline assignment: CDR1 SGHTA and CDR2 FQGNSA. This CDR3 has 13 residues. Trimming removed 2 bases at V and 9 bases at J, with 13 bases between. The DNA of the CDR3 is TGTGCCAGCAGCTTACGACAGAGGACGGCCCAGTACTTC. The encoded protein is CASSLRQRTAQYF. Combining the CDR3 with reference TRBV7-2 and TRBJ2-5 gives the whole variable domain GAGVSQSPSNKVTEKGKDVELRCDPISGHTALYWYRQSLGQGLEFLIYFQGNSAPDKSGLPSDRFSAERTGGSVSTLTIQRTQQEDSAVYLCASSLRQRTAQYFGPGTRLLVL.

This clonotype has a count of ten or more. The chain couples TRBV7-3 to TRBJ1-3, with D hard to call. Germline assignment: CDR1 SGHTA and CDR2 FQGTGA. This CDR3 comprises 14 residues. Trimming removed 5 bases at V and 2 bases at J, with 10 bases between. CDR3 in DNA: TGTGCCAGCAGCCCCGACGGGGCTGGAAACACCATATATTTT. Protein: CASSPDGAGNTIYF.

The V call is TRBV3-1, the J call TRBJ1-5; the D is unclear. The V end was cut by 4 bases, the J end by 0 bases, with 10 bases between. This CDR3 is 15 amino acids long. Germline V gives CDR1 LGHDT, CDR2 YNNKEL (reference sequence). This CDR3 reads CASSPLGYSNQPQHF. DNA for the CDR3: TGTGCCAGCAGCCCCCTTGGGTATAGCAATCAGCCCCAGCATTTT.

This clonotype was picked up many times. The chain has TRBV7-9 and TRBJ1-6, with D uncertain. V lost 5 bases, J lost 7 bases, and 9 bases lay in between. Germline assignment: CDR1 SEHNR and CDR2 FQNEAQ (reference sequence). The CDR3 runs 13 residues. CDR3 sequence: CASSPLTNSPLHF. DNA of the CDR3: TGTGCCAGCAGCCCCTTAACGAATTCACCCCTCCACTTT.

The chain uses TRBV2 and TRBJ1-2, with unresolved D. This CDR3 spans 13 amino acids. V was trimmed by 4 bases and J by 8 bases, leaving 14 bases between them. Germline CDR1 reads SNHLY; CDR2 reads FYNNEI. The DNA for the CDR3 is TGTGCCAGCAGTGGGGGTCAGGCTCGAGGCTACACCTTC. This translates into CASSGGQARGYTF.

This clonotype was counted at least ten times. The CDR3: CASSLRGIDGYTF. The CDR3 DNA reads as TGTGCCAGCAGCTTAAGAGGGATTGATGGCTACACCTTC. The rearrangement joins TRBV7-6 to TRBJ1-2; D gene unclear. The CDR3 is 13 amino acids. V was clipped by 2 bases and J by 6 bases, with 10 bases between them. In germline, CDR1 is SGHVS, CDR2 FNYEAQ.

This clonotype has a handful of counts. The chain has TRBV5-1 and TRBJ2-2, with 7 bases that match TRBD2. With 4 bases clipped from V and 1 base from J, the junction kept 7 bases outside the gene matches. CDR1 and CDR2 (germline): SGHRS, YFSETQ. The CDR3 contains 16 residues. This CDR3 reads CASSARGTENTGELFF. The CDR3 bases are TGCGCCAGCAGCGCGCGGGGGACCGAGAACACCGGGGAGCTGTTTTTT.

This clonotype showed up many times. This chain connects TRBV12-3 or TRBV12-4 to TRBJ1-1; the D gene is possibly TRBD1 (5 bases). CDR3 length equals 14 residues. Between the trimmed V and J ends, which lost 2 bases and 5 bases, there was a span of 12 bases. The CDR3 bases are TGTGCCAGCAGTTTATCACCAGGGAAGACTGAAGCTTTCTTT. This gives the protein CASSLSPGKTEAFF.

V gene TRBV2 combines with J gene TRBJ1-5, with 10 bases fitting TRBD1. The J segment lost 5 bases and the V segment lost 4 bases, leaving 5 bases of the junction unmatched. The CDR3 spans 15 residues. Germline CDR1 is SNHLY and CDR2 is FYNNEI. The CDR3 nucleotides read TGTGCCAGCAGTGTAAGGGACAGGGGAGATCAGCCCCAGCATTTT. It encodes CASSVRDRGDQPQHF.

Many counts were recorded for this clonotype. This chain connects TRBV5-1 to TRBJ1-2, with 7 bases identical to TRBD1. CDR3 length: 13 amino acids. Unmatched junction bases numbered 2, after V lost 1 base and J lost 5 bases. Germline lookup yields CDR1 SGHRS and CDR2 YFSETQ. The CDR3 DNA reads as TGCGCCAGCAGCTTGACAGGGGAATATGGCTACACCTTC. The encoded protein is CASSLTGEYGYTF.

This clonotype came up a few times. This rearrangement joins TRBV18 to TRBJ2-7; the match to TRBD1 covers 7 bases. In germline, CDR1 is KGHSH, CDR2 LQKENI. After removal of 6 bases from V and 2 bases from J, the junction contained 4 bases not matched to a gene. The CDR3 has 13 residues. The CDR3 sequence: CASSRGQPYEQYF. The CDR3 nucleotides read TGTGCCAGCTCCCGGGGACAGCCCTACGAGCAGTACTTC.

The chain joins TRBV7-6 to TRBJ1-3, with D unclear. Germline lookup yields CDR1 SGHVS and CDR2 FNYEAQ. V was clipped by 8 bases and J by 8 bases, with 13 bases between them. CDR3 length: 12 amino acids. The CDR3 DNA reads TGTGCCAGCCGGGATGTGAAAGACACCATATATTTT. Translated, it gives CASRDVKDTIYF.

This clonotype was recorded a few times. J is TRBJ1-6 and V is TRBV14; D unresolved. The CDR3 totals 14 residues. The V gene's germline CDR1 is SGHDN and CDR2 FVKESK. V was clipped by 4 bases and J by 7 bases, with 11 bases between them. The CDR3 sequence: CASSPLIGNSPLHF. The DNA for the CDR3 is TGTGCCAGCAGCCCTCTTATCGGGAATTCACCCCTCCACTTT.

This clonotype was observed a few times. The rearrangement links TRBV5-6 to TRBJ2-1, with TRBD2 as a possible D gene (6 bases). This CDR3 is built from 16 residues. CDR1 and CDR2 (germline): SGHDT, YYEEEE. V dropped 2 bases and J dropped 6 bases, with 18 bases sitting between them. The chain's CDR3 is CASSFFGGGISNEQFF. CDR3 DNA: TGTGCCAGCAGCTTCTTTGGCGGCGGGATAAGCAATGAGCAGTTCTTC.

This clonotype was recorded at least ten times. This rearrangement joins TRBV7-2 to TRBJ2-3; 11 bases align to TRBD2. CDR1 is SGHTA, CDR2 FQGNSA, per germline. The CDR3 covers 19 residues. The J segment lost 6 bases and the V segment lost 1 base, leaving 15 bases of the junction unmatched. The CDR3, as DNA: TGTGCCAGCAGCTTAGGTAGGCTAGCGGGAGGAGGAGGCAAGGATACGCAGTATTTT. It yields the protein CASSLGRLAGGGGKDTQYF.

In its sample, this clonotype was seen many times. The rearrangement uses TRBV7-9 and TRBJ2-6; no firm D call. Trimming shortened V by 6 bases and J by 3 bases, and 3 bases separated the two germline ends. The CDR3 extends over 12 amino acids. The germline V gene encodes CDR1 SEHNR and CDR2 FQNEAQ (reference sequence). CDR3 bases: TGTGCCAGCAGAAGTGGGGCCAACGTCCTGACTTTC. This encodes CASRSGANVLTF.

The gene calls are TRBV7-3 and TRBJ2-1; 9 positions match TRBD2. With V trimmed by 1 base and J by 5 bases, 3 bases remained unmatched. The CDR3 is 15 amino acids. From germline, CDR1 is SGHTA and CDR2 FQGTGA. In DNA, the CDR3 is TGTGCCAGCAGCTTAAGCGGGAGGGCCAACAATGAGCAGTTCTTC. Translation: CASSLSGRANNEQFF.

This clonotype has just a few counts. CDR3 sequence reads: CASSFSGSPVKNIQYF. DNA of the CDR3: TGTGCCAGCAGCTTCTCCGGGTCTCCCGTCAAAAACATTCAGTACTTC. The chain employs TRBV5-5 and TRBJ2-4; D is unclear. The CDR3 runs to 16 residues. Germline V gene lookup returns CDR1 SGHKS and CDR2 YYEKEE (reference sequence). Trimming took 2 bases from V and 3 from J, leaving 15 bases between them.

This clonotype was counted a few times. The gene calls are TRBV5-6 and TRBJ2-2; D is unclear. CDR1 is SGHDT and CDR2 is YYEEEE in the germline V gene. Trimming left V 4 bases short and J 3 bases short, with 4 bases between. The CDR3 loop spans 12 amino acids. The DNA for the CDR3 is TGTGCCAGCAGCACCGACACCGGGGAGCTGTTTTTT. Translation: CASSTDTGELFF.

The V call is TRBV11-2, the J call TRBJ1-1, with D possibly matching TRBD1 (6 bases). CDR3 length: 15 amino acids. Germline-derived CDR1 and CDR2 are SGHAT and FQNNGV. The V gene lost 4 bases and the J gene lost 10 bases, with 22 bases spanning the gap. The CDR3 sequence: CASSSLQGPDLVAFF. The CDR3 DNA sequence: TGTGCCAGCAGCTCCTTACAGGGCCCGGATCTCGTAGCTTTCTTT.

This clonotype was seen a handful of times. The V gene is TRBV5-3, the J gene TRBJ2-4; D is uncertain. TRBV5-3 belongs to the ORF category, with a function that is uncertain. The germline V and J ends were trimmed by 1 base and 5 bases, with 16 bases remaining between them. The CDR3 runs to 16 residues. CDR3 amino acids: CARSLRRPLLENIQYF. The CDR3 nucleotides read TGTGCCAGAAGCTTGCGGAGACCACTACTGGAAAACATTCAGTACTTC.

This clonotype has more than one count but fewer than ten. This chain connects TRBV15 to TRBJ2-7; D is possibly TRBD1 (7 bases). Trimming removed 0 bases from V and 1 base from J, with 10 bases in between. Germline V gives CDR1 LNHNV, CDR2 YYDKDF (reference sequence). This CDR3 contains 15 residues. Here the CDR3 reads CATSRDQGGSYEQYF. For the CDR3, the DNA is TGTGCCACCAGCAGAGATCAGGGGGGATCCTACGAGCAGTACTTC.

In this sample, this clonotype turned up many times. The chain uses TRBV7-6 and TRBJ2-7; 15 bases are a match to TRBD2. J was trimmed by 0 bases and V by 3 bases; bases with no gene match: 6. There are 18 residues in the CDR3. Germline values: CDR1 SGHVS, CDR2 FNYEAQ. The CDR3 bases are TGTGCCAGCAGCTTGATCGGGACTAGCGGGAGGAGCTCCTACGAGCAGTACTTC. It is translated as CASSLIGTSGRSSYEQYF.